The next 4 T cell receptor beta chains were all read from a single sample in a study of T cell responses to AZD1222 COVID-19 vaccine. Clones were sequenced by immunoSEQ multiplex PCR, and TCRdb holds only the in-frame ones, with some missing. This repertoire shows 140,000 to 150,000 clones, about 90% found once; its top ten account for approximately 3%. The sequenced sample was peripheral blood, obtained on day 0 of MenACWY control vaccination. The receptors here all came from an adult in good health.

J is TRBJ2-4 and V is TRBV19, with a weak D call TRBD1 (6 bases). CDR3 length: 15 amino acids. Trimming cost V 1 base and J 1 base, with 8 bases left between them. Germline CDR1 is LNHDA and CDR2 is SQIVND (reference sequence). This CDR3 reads CASSIGGHAKNIQYF. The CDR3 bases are TGTGCCAGTAGTATAGGGGGGCATGCCAAAAACATTCAGTACTTC.

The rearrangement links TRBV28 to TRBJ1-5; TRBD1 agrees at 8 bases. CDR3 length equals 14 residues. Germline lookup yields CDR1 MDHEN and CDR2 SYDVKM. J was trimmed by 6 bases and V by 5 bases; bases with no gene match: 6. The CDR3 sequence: CASSRQGAGQPQHF. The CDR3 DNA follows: TGTGCCAGCAGTCGCCAGGGGGCAGGTCAGCCCCAGCATTTT. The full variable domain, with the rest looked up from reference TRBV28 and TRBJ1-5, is DVKVTQSSRYLVKRTGEKVFLECVQDMDHENMFWYRQDPGLGLRLIYFSYDVKMKEKGDIPEGYSVSREKKERFSLILESASTNQTSMYLCASSRQGAGQPQHFGDGTRLSIL.

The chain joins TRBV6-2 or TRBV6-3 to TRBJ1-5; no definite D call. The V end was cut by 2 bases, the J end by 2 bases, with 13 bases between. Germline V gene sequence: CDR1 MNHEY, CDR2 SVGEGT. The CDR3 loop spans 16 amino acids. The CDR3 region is CASSYPKVGGNQPQHF. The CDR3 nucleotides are TGTGCCAGCAGTTACCCTAAGGTGGGAGGCAATCAGCCCCAGCATTTT.

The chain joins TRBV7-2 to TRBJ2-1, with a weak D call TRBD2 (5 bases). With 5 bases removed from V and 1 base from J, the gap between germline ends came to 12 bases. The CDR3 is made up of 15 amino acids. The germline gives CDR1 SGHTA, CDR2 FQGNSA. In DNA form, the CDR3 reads TGTGCCAGCAGCCCCATGTCGGGATCCTACAATGAGCAGTTCTTC. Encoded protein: CASSPMSGSYNEQFF.